These 22 T cell receptor beta chains were sequenced from one sample in a study of OX40 agonist ivuxolimab in advanced cancers. The protocol was immunoSEQ multiplex PCR, while the TCRdb copy is restricted to in-frame clones and leaves out a portion. In the table there are some 44,000 clones, approximately 83% of which are singletons. The source material was CD4+ or CD8+ T cells sorted from blood, sampled in a trial of the OX40 agonist ivuxolimab. Source of these receptors: an adult with an advanced solid tumor such as melanoma, head and neck, liver or kidney cancer.

This chain joins TRBV5-5 and TRBJ1-3, with D unresolved. The CDR3 totals 15 residues. Looked up from germline, CDR1 is SGHKS and CDR2 is YYEKEE (reference sequence). V was cut by 4 bases and J by 0 bases, with 11 bases left in between. The CDR3 bases are TGTGCCAGCAGCCCCGTAGGGAGCTCTGGAAACACCATATATTTT. Amino acids: CASSPVGSSGNTIYF.

This chain joins TRBV6-1 and TRBJ1-3; D ambiguous. This CDR3 has 17 amino acids. Trimming left V 2 bases short and J 4 bases short, with 18 bases between. The germline V gene has CDR1 MNHNS and CDR2 SASEGT. For the CDR3, the DNA is TGTGCCAGCAGTGAATCCGCTGGGAGGGCCTGGGGAAACACCATATATTTT. Protein: CASSESAGRAWGNTIYF.

The V call is TRBV7-2, the J call TRBJ2-3; D is perhaps TRBD1 (5 bases). Trimming took 2 bases from V and 4 from J, leaving 13 bases between them. The CDR3 is 15 amino acids. In germline, CDR1 is SGHTA, CDR2 FQGNSA. CDR3 residues: CASSLSGNRPDTQYF. The CDR3 bases are TGTGCCAGCAGCTTATCAGGGAATAGGCCAGATACGCAGTATTTT.

The rearrangement links TRBV9 to TRBJ1-1, with 9 nucleotides matching TRBD1. From germline, CDR1 is SGDLS and CDR2 YYNGEE. The length of the CDR3 is 15 residues. Losses at the gene ends were 3 bases for V and 1 base for J; bases not matched to a gene: 4. CDR3 coding DNA: TGTGCCAGCAGCGGGGGACAGGGACCGAACACTGAAGCTTTCTTT. This codes for CASSGGQGPNTEAFF.

The chain links TRBV9 to TRBJ1-4; the match to TRBD1 covers 8 bases. The trim removed 1 base at V and 5 bases at J, leaving 4 bases unmatched. Germline loops: CDR1 SGDLS, CDR2 YYNGEE. The CDR3 is made up of 15 amino acids. The CDR3 DNA reads TGTGCCAGCAGCGTAAGTAGGGACAGGAATGAAAAACTGTTTTTT. Translating gives CASSVSRDRNEKLFF.

The chain is built from TRBV7-3 and TRBJ2-1, with 7 positions matching TRBD2. CDR3 length: 14 residues. V lost 1 base to trimming and J lost 5 bases; unmatched junction nucleotides: 2. CDR1 is SGHTA and CDR2 is FQGTGA in the germline V gene. The CDR3 bases are TGTGCCAGCAGCTTAAGAGGGAGGGACAATGAGCAGTTCTTC. Protein sequence: CASSLRGRDNEQFF.

The gene calls are TRBV19 and TRBJ1-1, with TRBD1 matching 11 bases. V lost 3 bases and J lost 4; bases outside the gene matches: 1. This CDR3 spans 14 amino acids. CDR1 and CDR2 (germline): LNHDA, SQIVND (reference sequence). CDR3 sequence: CASSIGTGGTEAFF. As DNA, the CDR3 is TGTGCCAGTAGTATCGGGACAGGGGGCACTGAAGCTTTCTTT.

This chain uses TRBV5-1 with TRBJ2-1; 12 bases line up with TRBD2. This CDR3 contains 15 residues. The trim removed 5 bases at V and 8 bases at J, leaving 8 bases unmatched. The germline CDR1 and CDR2 sequences are SGHRS and YFSETQ. This CDR3 is CASRPLAGGPHEQFF. DNA for the CDR3: TGCGCCAGCAGACCTCTAGCGGGAGGGCCCCATGAGCAGTTCTTC. The complete variable domain, with remaining parts taken from reference TRBV5-1 and TRBJ2-1, reads KAGVTQTPRYLIKTRGQQVTLSCSPISGHRSVSWYQQTPGQGLQFLFEYFSETQRNKGNFPGRFSGRQFSNSRSEMNVSTLELGDSALYLCASRPLAGGPHEQFFGPGTRLTVL.

The V call is TRBV5-1, the J call TRBJ1-3, with D hard to call. Deletions cut 0 bases from V and 4 bases from J, with 8 bases between. This CDR3 comprises 14 residues. CDR1 is SGHRS, CDR2 YFSETQ, per germline. The chain's CDR3 is CASSLAGMGNTIYF. The CDR3, as DNA: TGCGCCAGCAGCTTGGCCGGTATGGGAAACACCATATATTTT.

The CDR3 spells CASSQAGLAGGLSYEQYF. In nucleotides, the CDR3 is TGTGCCAGCAGCCAAGCGGGACTAGCGGGAGGGCTCTCCTACGAGCAGTACTTC. This chain links TRBV7-9 with TRBJ2-7; 16 bases align to TRBD2. Germline V gene lookup returns CDR1 SEHNR and CDR2 FQNEAQ (reference sequence). This CDR3 region has 18 residues. Germline trimming cut 5 bases from V and 0 bases from J; bases unmatched to any gene: 7. Filled out from reference TRBV7-9 and TRBJ2-7, the complete variable domain reads DTGVSQNPRHKITKRGQNVTFRCDPISEHNRLYWYRQTLGQGPEFLTYFQNEAQLEKSRLLSDRFSAERPKGSFSTLEIQRTEQGDSAMYLCASSQAGLAGGLSYEQYFGPGTRLTVT.

With respect to this clone: At one end, the junction sequence differs from germline, possibly due to a read error. The chain combines TRBV19 with TRBJ2-7; the D gene is possibly TRBD2 (7 bases). This CDR3 contains 14 residues. Germline V CDR1 and CDR2: LNHDA, SQIVND (reference sequence). CDR3 nucleotide sequence: TGTGCCAGCAGTAACAGGGAGGGTAACTACGAGCAGTACTTC. It is translated as CASSNREGNYEQYF.

This chain joins TRBV7-3 and TRBJ2-3, with 8 positions matching TRBD1. Germline V gene data show CDR1 as SGHTA and CDR2 as FQGTGA. CDR3 length equals 17 residues. V trimming: 5 bases; J trimming: 1 base; junction bases outside the gene matches: 11. The CDR3 protein is CASSLDRGPWGTDTQYF. The CDR3 DNA follows: TGTGCCAGCAGCCTCGACAGGGGCCCCTGGGGCACAGATACGCAGTATTTT.

A few counts support this clone. J is TRBJ1-2 and V is TRBV2, with D possibly TRBD1 on 6 matching bases. The CDR3 is 13 amino acids. In germline, CDR1 is SNHLY, CDR2 FYNNEI. Trimming left V 5 bases short and J 7 bases short, with 14 bases between. The CDR3 nucleotides are TGTGCCAGCAGTACCACAGGGATGGGTGGCTACACCTTC. Its translation: CASSTTGMGGYTF.

J is TRBJ2-1 and V is TRBV19; TRBD2 matches at 8 bases. Trimming took 0 bases from V and 6 from J; bases not matched to a gene: 10. CDR1 and CDR2 (germline): LNHDA, SQIVND (reference sequence). CDR3 length equals 17 residues. In DNA, the CDR3 is TGTGCCAGTAGTATAGATTTCGTCGGGAGGGTGGTCAATGAGCAGTTCTTC. Protein: CASSIDFVGRVVNEQFF.

This clone appeared a single time. The chain links TRBV2 to TRBJ1-1; TRBD1 aligns across 9 bases. Germline CDR1 SNHLY, CDR2 FYNNEI. This CDR3 region has 13 residues. V was clipped by 7 bases and J by 1 base; unmatched bases: 1. The DNA of the CDR3 is TGTGCCAGCAAGGGACAGGGGAACACTGAAGCTTTCTTT. It codes for CASKGQGNTEAFF.

Only one count was recorded for this clone. The chain uses TRBV19 and TRBJ2-7; TRBD1 is a possible D gene (5 bases). Trimming removed 1 base at V and 0 bases at J, with 10 bases between. The germline gives CDR1 LNHDA, CDR2 SQIVND (reference sequence). The CDR3 contains 15 residues. This CDR3 reads CASSIVGANSYEQYF. CDR3 in DNA: TGTGCCAGTAGTATAGTAGGGGCAAACTCCTACGAGCAGTACTTC.

The CDR3 DNA follows: TGTGCCTGGAACGCGGGAAAGGCTAACGAGCAGTACTTC. Amino acids: CAWNAGKANEQYF. The genes are TRBV30 and TRBJ2-7, with a tentative D call TRBD2 (6 bases). V dropped 4 bases and J dropped 5 bases, with 15 bases sitting between them. This CDR3 is 13 amino acids long. Germline-derived CDR1 and CDR2 are GTSNPN and SVGIG (reference sequence).

V gene TRBV19 combines with J gene TRBJ2-7; 7 bases line up with TRBD2. This CDR3 contains 15 residues. The V segment lost 3 bases and the J segment 7 bases; nucleotides outside the gene matches: 12. The V gene's germline CDR1 is LNHDA and CDR2 SQIVND (reference sequence). The CDR3 nucleotides read TGTGCCAGTAGTATCGTGTCGGGAGGATTGCAGGAGCAGTACTTC. The encoded protein is CASSIVSGGLQEQYF.

The chain couples TRBV2 to TRBJ2-7; the D gene is possibly TRBD1 (6 bases). The length of the CDR3 is 14 residues. Germline V gene lookup returns CDR1 SNHLY and CDR2 FYNNEI. Deletions cut 4 bases from V and 5 bases from J, with 15 bases between. CDR3 DNA sequence: TGTGCCAGCAGTGTACAGGGATATCGGGACGAGCAGTACTTC. Protein product: CASSVQGYRDEQYF.

The gene calls are TRBV7-8 and TRBJ1-3; no reliable D call. CDR3 length: 15 amino acids. Germline V gene lookup returns CDR1 SGHVS and CDR2 FQNEAQ. V was clipped by 5 bases and J by 1 base, with 12 bases between them. The CDR3 here is CASSPEIGSGNTIYF. CDR3 coding DNA: TGTGCCAGCAGCCCAGAGATTGGTTCTGGAAACACCATATATTTT.

The chain uses TRBV19 and TRBJ1-1; no reliable D call. The germline V and J ends were trimmed by 7 bases and 2 bases, with 11 bases remaining between them. The CDR3 contains 13 residues. The germline gives CDR1 LNHDA, CDR2 SQIVND (reference sequence). The CDR3 protein is CASTREFNTEAFF. In nucleotides, the CDR3 is TGTGCCAGTACGAGGGAGTTTAACACTGAAGCTTTCTTT.

The V call is TRBV2, the J call TRBJ1-5; 10 bases align to TRBD1. The CDR3 is 14 residues long. The V gene's germline CDR1 is SNHLY and CDR2 FYNNEI. Unmatched junction bases numbered 6, after V lost 6 bases and J lost 7 bases. The DNA of the CDR3 is TGTGCCAGCAGCCCGGGACAGGGGTTCCAGCCCCAGCATTTT. The encoded protein is CASSPGQGFQPQHF.